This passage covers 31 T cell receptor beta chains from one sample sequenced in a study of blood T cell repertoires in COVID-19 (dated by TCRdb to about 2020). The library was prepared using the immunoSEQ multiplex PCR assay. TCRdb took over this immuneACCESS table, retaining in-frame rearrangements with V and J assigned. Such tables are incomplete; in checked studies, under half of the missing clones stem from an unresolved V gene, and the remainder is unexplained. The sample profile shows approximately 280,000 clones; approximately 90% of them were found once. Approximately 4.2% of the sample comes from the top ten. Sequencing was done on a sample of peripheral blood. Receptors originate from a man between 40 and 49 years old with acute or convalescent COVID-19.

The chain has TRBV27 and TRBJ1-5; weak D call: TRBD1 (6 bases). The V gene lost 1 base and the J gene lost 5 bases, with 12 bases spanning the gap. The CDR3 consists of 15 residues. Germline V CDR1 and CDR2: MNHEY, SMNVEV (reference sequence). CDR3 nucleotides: TGTGCCAGCAGTTTATTGGGGGGGCTCCATCAGCCCCAGCATTTT. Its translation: CASSLLGGLHQPQHF.

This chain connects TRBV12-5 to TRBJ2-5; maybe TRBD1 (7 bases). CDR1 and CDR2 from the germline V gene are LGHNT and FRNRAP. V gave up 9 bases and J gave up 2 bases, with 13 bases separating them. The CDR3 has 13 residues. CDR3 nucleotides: TGTGCTAGCTCAGGGGGGTGGCAAGAGACCCAGTACTTC. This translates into CASSGGWQETQYF.

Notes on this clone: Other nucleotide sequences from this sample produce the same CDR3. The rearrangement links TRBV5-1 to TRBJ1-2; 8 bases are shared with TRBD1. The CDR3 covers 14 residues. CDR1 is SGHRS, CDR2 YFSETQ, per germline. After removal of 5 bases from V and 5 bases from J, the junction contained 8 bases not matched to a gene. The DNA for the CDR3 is TGCGCCAGCAGTTCCGGACAGGGTGGGTATGGCTACACCTTC. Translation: CASSSGQGGYGYTF.

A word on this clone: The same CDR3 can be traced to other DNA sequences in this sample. In DNA form, the CDR3 reads TGCGCCAGCAGCCCCGGGACAGGCCTTAATGAAAAACTGTTTTTT. As protein: CASSPGTGLNEKLFF. J is TRBJ1-4 and V is TRBV5-1; 8 nucleotides line up with TRBD1. J lost 4 bases, V lost 4 bases, and 6 bases had no gene match. The CDR3 runs 15 residues. From germline, CDR1 is SGHRS and CDR2 YFSETQ.

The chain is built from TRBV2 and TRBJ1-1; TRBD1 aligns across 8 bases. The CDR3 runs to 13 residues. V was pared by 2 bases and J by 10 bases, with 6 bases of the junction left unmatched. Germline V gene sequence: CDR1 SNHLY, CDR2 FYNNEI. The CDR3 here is CASSERARGPAFF. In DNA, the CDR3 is TGTGCCAGCAGTGAAAGGGCCAGGGGGCCAGCTTTCTTT.

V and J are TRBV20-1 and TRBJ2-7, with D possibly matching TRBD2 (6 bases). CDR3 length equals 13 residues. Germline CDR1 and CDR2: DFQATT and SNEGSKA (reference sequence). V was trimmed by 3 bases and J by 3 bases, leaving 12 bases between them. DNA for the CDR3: TGCAGTGCTAGTGGCGGGGTAGTCTACGAGCAGTACTTC. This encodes CSASGGVVYEQYF.

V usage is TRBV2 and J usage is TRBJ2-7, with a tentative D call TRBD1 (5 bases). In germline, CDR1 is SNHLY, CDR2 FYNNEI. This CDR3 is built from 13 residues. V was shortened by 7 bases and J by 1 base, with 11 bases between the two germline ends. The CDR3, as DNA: TGTGCCAGCACTTTGGGGCTTTCCTACGAGCAGTACTTC. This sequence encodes CASTLGLSYEQYF.

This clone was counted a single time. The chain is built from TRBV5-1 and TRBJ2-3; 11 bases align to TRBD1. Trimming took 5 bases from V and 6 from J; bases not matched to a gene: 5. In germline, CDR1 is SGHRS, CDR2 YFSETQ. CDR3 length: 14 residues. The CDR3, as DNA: TGCGCCAGCAGAACGGACAGGGGGCCTGATACGCAGTATTTT. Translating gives CASRTDRGPDTQYF.

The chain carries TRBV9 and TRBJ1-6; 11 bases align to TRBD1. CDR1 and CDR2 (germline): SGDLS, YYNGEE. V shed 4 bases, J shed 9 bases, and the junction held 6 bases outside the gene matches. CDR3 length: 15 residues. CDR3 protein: CASSTGQGAFSPLHF. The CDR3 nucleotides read TGTGCCAGCAGCACCGGACAGGGGGCATTTTCACCCCTCCACTTT.

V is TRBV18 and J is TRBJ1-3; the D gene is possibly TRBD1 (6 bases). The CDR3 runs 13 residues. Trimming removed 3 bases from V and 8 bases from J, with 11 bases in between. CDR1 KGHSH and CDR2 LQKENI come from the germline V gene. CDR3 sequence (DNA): TGTGCCAGCTCACCCCAGACAGGAGACACCATATATTTT. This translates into CASSPQTGDTIYF.

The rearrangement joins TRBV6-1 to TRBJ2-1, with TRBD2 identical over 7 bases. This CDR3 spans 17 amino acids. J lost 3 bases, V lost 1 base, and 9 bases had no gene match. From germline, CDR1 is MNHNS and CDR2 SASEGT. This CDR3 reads CASSEERLAELYNEQFF. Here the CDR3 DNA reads TGTGCCAGCAGTGAAGAACGTCTAGCGGAGCTCTACAATGAGCAGTTCTTC.

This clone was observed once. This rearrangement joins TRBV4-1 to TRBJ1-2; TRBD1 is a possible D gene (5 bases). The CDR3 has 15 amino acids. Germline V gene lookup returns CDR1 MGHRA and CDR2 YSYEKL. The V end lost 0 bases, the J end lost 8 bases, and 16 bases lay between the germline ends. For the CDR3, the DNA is TGCGCCAGCAGCCAAGATATACAGGATTTTATCGGCTACACCTTC. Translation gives CASSQDIQDFIGYTF.

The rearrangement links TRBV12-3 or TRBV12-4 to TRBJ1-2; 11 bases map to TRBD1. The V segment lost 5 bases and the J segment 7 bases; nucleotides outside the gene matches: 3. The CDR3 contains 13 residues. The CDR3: CASSLGTGGGYTF. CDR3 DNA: TGTGCCAGCAGTCTCGGGACAGGGGGTGGCTACACCTTC.

CDR3 amino acids: CASSESWGGTFF. CDR3 DNA sequence: TGTGCCAGCAGTGAATCTTGGGGGGGAACTTTCTTT. J is TRBJ1-1 and V is TRBV6-1; a weak D match, TRBD1 (5 bases). The CDR3 extends over 12 amino acids. Germline-derived CDR1 and CDR2 are MNHNS and SASEGT. Trimming shortened V by 2 bases and J by 12 bases, and 13 bases separated the two germline ends.

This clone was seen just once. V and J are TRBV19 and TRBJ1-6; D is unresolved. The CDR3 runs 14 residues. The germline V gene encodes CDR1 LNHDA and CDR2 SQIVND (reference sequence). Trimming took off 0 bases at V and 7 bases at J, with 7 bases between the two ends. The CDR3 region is CASSIDGGNSPLHF. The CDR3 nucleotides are TGTGCCAGTAGTATAGATGGAGGGAATTCACCCCTCCACTTT.

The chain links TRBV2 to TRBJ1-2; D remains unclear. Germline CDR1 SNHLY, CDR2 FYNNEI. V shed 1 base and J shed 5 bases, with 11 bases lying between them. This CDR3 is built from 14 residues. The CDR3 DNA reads TGTGCCAGCAGTGAAGTTGGGTCGGGGTATGGCTACACCTTC. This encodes CASSEVGSGYGYTF. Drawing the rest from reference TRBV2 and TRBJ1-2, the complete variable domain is EPEVTQTPSHQVTQMGQEVILRCVPISNHLYFYWYRQILGQKVEFLVSFYNNEISEKSEIFDDQFSVERPDGSNFTLKIRSTKLEDSAMYFCASSEVGSGYGYTFGSGTRLTVV.

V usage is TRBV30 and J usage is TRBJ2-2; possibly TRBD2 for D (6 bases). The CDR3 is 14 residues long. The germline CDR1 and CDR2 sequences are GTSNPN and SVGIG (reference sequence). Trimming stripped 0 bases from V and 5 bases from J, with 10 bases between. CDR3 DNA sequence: TGTGCCTGGAGTGTCGGGGCGGGGACCGGGGAGCTGTTTTTT. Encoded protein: CAWSVGAGTGELFF.

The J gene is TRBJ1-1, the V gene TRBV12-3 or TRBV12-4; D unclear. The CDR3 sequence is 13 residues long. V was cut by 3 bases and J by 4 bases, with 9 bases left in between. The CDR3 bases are TGTGCCAGCAGTTTTGCTTCGGGCACTGAAGCTTTCTTT. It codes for CASSFASGTEAFF.

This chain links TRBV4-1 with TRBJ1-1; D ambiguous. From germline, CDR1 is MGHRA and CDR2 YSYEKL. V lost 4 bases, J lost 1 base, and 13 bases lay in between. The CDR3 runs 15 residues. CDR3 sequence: CASSPVESRNTEAFF. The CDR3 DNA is TGCGCCAGCAGCCCCGTAGAGTCCCGGAACACTGAAGCTTTCTTT.

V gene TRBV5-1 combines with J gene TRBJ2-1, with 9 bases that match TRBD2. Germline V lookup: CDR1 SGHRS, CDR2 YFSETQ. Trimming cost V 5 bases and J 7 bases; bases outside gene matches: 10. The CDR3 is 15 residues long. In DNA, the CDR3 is TGCGCCAGCAGGTCTAGCGGGGCGCTGGGGAATGAGCAGTTCTTC. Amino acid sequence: CASRSSGALGNEQFF.

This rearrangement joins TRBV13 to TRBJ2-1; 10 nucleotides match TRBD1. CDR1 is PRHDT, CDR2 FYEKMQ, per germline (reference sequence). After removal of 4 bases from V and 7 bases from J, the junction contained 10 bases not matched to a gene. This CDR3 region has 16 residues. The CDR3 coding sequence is TGTGCCAGCAGCTCGCCGGACAGGGGGACATATAATGAGCAGTTCTTC. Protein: CASSSPDRGTYNEQFF. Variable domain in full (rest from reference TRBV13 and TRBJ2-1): AAGVIQSPRHLIKEKRETATLKCYPIPRHDTVYWYQQGPGQDPQFLISFYEKMQSDKGSIPDRFSAQQFSDYHSELNMSSLELGDSALYFCASSSPDRGTYNEQFFGPGTRLTVL.

The CDR3: CAIKPGGEDYNEQFF. CDR3 nucleotides: TGTGCCATCAAGCCAGGAGGGGAGGACTACAATGAGCAGTTCTTC. The V gene is TRBV10-3, the J gene TRBJ2-1, with TRBD2 as a possible D gene (6 bases). Germline CDR1 reads ENHRY; CDR2 reads SYGVKD. This CDR3 is 15 amino acids long. V was pared by 7 bases and J by 3 bases, with 16 bases between.

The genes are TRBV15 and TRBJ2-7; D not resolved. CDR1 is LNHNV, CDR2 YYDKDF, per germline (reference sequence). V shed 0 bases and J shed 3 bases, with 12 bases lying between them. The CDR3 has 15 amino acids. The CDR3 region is CATSRDLRPDYEQYF. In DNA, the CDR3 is TGTGCCACCAGCAGAGATCTGAGGCCCGACTACGAGCAGTACTTC.

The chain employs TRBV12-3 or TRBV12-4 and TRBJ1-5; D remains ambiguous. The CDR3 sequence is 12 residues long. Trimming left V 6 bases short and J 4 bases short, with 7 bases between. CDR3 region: CASRGGNQPQHF. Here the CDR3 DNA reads TGTGCCAGCAGGGGCGGGAATCAGCCCCAGCATTTT.

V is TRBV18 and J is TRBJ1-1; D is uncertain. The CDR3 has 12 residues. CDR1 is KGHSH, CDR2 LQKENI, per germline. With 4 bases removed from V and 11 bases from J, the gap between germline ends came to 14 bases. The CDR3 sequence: CASSLTEGGAFF. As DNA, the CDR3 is TGTGCCAGCTCACTTACCGAGGGTGGCGCTTTCTTT.

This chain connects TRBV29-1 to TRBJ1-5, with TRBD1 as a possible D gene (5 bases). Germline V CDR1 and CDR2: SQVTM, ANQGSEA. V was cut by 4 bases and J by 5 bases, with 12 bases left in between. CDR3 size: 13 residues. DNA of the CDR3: TGCAGCGTTGCTTTGACAGTCGATCAGCCCCAGCATTTT. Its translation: CSVALTVDQPQHF.

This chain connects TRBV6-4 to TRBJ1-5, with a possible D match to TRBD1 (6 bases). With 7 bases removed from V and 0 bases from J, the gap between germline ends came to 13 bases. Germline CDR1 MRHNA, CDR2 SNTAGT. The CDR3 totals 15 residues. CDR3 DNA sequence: TGTGCCAGCAACCCACAGGGAAGTAGCAATCAGCCCCAGCATTTT. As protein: CASNPQGSSNQPQHF.

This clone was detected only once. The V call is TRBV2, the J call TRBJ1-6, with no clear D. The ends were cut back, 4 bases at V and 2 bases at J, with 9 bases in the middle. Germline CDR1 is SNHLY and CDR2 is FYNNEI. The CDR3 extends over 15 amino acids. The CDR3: CASSAVAAYNSPLHF. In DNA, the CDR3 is TGTGCCAGCAGTGCGGTGGCGGCCTATAATTCACCCCTCCACTTT.

In DNA, the CDR3 is TGTGCCAGTAGGGACCCGGGGACAACCATCACTGAAGCTTTCTTT. Protein: CASRDPGTTITEAFF. The chain couples TRBV19 to TRBJ1-1, with D maybe TRBD1 (6 bases). CDR3 length: 15 residues. Trimming stripped 6 bases from V and 4 bases from J, with 18 bases between. Germline lookup yields CDR1 LNHDA and CDR2 SQIVND (reference sequence).

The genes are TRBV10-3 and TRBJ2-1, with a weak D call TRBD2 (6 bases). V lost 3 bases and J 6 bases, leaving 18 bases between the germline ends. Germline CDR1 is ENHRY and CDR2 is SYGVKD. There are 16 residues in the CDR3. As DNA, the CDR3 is TGTGCCATCAGTGAATTCACTAGCCTTGCGGGCAATGAGCAGTTCTTC. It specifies CAISEFTSLAGNEQFF.

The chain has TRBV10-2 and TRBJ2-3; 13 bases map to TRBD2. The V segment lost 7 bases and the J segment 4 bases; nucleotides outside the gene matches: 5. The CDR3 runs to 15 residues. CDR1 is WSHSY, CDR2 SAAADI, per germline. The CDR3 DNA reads TGCGCCAGCATCCGACTAGCGGGGGGACCAGATACGCAGTATTTT. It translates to CASIRLAGGPDTQYF.